The 14 T cell receptor beta chains below were found in one sample sequenced in a study of blood T cells in healthy people across ages. Then a second PCR, running about 6 to 12 cycles, was carried out with a sample-barcoded 5' primer and a J-beta primer mix. Via MiXCR, TCRdb re-called the 5' RACE reads, giving one row per CDR3 protein. The sample includes about 400,000 distinct CDR3 sequences, over 45% of them seen just once. The sequenced sample consisted of blood. The receptors here all came from a man aged 55 to 70 in good health.

This clonotype has a count of ten or more. The J gene is TRBJ2-1, the V gene TRBV20-1; 9 bases are a match to TRBD1. Germline V CDR1 and CDR2: DFQATT, SNEGSKA (reference sequence). The CDR3 loop spans 13 amino acids. V was pared by 5 bases and J by 7 bases, with 6 bases of the junction left unmatched. CDR3: CSAVRDRANEQFF. The CDR3 DNA sequence: TGCAGTGCTGTCCGGGACAGGGCGAATGAGCAGTTCTTC.

As for this clonotype: Mismatch with germline at one junction end may stem from a read error. The J gene is TRBJ2-3, the V gene TRBV5-6; D is unresolved. The CDR3 is made up of 14 amino acids. The germline gives CDR1 SGHDT, CDR2 YYEEEE. CDR3 residues: CTSSLEGVGDTQYF. In DNA form, the CDR3 reads TGTACCAGCAGCCTCGAAGGCGTCGGAGATACGCAGTATTTT.

This clonotype was seen a handful of times. CDR3 amino acids: CASRGHSIDTQYF. CDR3 DNA sequence: TGTGCCAGCAGGGGACATTCGATAGATACGCAGTATTTT. The rearrangement joins TRBV6-5 to TRBJ2-3; weak D call: TRBD1 (6 bases). V dropped 6 bases and J dropped 5 bases, with 12 bases sitting between them. Germline CDR1 reads MNHEY; CDR2 reads SVGAGI. The CDR3 totals 13 residues.

The chain uses TRBV7-9 and TRBJ2-4, with TRBD1 identical over 7 bases. The J call may be mistaken, given a closer DNA end match to TRBJ2-5. Germline V gene sequence: CDR1 SEHNR, CDR2 FQNEAQ (reference sequence). This CDR3 is built from 14 residues. This chain's CDR3 is CASSRTGQQETQYF. The CDR3 DNA is TGTGCCAGCAGCCGAACGGGACAGCAAGAGACCCAGTACTTC.

At least ten counts were recorded for this clonotype. This sequence joins TRBV20-1 and TRBJ2-5; D is unresolved. Germline V gene lookup returns CDR1 DFQATT and CDR2 SNEGSKA (reference sequence). CDR3 length: 12 amino acids. V was pared by 8 bases and J by 2 bases, with 12 bases between. CDR3 sequence (DNA): TGCAGTCCGGCAGATAAACAAGAGACCCAGTACTTC. It translates to CSPADKQETQYF.

This clonotype was seen at least ten times. The V gene is TRBV7-2, the J gene TRBJ1-2, with a weak D call TRBD1 (5 bases). Trimming removed 8 bases at V and 3 bases at J, with 13 bases between. Germline lookup yields CDR1 SGHTA and CDR2 FQGNSA. The CDR3 spans 13 residues. The CDR3 loop is CASEGRVDYGYTF. The CDR3 DNA reads as TGTGCCAGCGAAGGCAGGGTTGACTATGGCTACACCTTC.

This clonotype appeared a few times. The chain uses TRBV20-1 and TRBJ2-7, with 10 bases that match TRBD1. Trimming removed 5 bases from V and 5 bases from J; junction bases left unmatched: 9. The CDR3 consists of 14 residues. Germline V gives CDR1 DFQATT, CDR2 SNEGSKA (reference sequence). CDR3 DNA: TGCAGTGCTGCATTCGGGGACAGGGGCAACGAGCAGTACTTC. It specifies CSAAFGDRGNEQYF.

In this sample, this clonotype turned up once. The chain carries TRBV27 and TRBJ2-7, with 9 bases matching TRBD2. Germline trimming cut 5 bases from V and 0 bases from J; bases unmatched to any gene: 5. Germline V lookup: CDR1 MNHEY, CDR2 SMNVEV (reference sequence). The CDR3 loop spans 15 amino acids. The CDR3 reads CASSNLAGISYEQYF. CDR3 DNA sequence: TGTGCCAGCAGTAACCTAGCGGGGATCTCCTACGAGCAGTACTTC.

Many counts were recorded for this clonotype. The chain links TRBV7-8 to TRBJ2-3; D not resolved. The CDR3 spans 15 residues. V lost 3 bases and J 1 base, leaving 11 bases between the germline ends. CDR1 SGHVS and CDR2 FQNEAQ come from the germline V gene. The DNA for the CDR3 is TGTGCCAGCAGCTTCTCCAGGTCAGGCACAGATACGCAGTATTTT. This codes for CASSFSRSGTDTQYF.

This clonotype was detected once. A much bigger clone sits one base away, suggesting this may be a read error. The J gene is TRBJ2-1, the V gene TRBV3-1, with 7 bases fitting TRBD2. Matching the DNA end better, TRBJ2-7 makes the J call doubtful. This CDR3 has 17 residues. The germline gives CDR1 LGHDT, CDR2 YNNKEL (reference sequence). In DNA, the CDR3 is TGTGCCAGCAGCCAAGATCAAGCGGGACTCGGATACAATGAGCAGTACTTC. Protein sequence: CASSQDQAGLGYNEQYF.

This chain links TRBV1 with TRBJ2-5; whether TRBD2, the table's D call, matches the DNA was not checked. TRBV1 is a pseudogene locus. The CDR3 covers 15 residues. In DNA, the CDR3 is TGCACCAGCATCCTAGCGGGGGCCCTCCAAGAGACCCAGTACTTC. This gives the protein CTSILAGALQETQYF.

This clonotype was counted many times. This chain links TRBV20-1 with TRBJ2-3; D not resolved. Between the trimmed V and J ends, which lost 5 bases and 2 bases, there was a span of 11 bases. Germline V gene sequence: CDR1 DFQATT, CDR2 SNEGSKA (reference sequence). CDR3 length: 13 residues. The CDR3 coding sequence is TGCAGTGCTCCACCCCGGGTCACAGATACGCAGTATTTT. Its protein product is CSAPPRVTDTQYF.

A few counts support this clonotype. The chain links TRBV7-2 to TRBJ2-5, with 12 nucleotides matching TRBD2. The CDR3 extends over 16 amino acids. Germline loops: CDR1 SGHTA, CDR2 FQGNSA. Trimming cost V 0 bases and J 4 bases; bases outside gene matches: 3. This CDR3 reads CASSLALAGGRETQYF. As DNA, the CDR3 is TGTGCCAGCAGCTTAGCGCTAGCGGGAGGGCGAGAGACCCAGTACTTC.

V usage is TRBV27 and J usage is TRBJ2-7; a weak D match, TRBD1 (6 bases). Trimming left V 3 bases short and J 4 bases short, with 10 bases between. The CDR3 spans 13 residues. Germline V CDR1 and CDR2: MNHEY, SMNVEV (reference sequence). This CDR3 reads CASSLGAWYEQYF. CDR3 DNA: TGTGCCAGCAGTTTGGGGGCATGGTACGAGCAGTACTTC.